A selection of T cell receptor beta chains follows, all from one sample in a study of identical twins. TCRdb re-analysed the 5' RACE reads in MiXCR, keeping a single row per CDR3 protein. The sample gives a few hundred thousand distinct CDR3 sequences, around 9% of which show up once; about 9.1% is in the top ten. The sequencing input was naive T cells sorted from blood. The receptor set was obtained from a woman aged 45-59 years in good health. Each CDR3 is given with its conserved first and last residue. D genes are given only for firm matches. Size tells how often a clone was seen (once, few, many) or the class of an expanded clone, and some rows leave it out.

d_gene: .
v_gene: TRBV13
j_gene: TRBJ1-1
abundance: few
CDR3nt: TGTGCCAGCAGCACCTTACAGGCCCTGAACACTGAAGCTTTCTTT
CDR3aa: CASSTLQALNTEAFF

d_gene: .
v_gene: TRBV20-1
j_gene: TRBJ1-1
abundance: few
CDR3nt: TGCAGTGCACAGCGGGGGAACACTGAAGCTTTCTTT
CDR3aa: CSAQRGNTEAFF

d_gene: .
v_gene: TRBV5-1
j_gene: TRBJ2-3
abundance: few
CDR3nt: TGCGCCAGCAGCTTGGAGGTGACTTATACGCAGTATTTT
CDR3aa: CASSLEVTYTQYF

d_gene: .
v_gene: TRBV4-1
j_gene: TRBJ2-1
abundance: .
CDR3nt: TGCGCCAGCAGCTCCCAGGATCAGTACAATGAGCAGTTCTTC
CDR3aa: CASSSQDQYNEQFF

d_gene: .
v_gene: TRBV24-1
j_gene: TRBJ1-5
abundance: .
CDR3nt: TGTGCCACCAGCGGGTCGGGGGGCGGATATCAGCCCCAGCATTTT
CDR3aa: CATSGSGGGYQPQHF

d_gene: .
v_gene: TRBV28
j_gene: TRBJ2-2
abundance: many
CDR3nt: TGTGCCAGCCGTGCGGGGTCCGGGGAGCTGTTTTTT
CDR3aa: CASRAGSGELFF

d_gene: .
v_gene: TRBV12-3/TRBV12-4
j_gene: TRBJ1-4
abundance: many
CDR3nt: TGTGCCAGCAGATCTGGGGGTCTGAATGAAAAACTGTTTTTT
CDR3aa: CASRSGGLNEKLFF

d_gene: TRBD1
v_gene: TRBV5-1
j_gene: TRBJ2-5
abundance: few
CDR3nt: TGCGCCAGCAGCTTGGATGGGACAGCTAAAGAGACCCAGTACTTC
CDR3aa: CASSLDGTAKETQYF

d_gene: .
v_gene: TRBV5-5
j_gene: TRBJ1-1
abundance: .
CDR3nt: TGTGCCAGCAGCCCCGGTTGGGGAAGGACTGAAGCTTTCTTT
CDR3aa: CASSPGWGRTEAFF

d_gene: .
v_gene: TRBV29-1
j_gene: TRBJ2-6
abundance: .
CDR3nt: TGCAGCGTTGCAGGTACTGGGGCCAACGTCCTGACTTTC
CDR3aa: CSVAGTGANVLTF

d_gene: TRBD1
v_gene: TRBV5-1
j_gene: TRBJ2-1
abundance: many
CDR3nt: TGTGCCAGCAGTTTAGAGGGGGCCTATGAGCAGTTCTTC
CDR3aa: CASSLEGAYEQFF

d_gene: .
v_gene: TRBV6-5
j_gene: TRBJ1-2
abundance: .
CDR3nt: TGTGCCAGCAGGGGGGGGCCCTCGGGGGGCTACACCTTC
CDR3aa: CASRGGPSGGYTF

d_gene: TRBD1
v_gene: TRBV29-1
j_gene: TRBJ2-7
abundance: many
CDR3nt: TGCAGCGTTGGACAGGGACGTAACGAGCAGTACTTC
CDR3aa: CSVGQGRNEQYF

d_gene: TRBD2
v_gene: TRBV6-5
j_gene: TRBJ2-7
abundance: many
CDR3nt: TGTGCCAGCCATAAGACGCGTTTAGCGGGAGCCCTCTCCTACGAGCAGTACTTC
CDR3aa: CASHKTRLAGALSYEQYF

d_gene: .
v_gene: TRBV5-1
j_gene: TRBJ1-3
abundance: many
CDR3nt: TGCGCCAGCAGCTCCCGACAGGCTTCTGGAAACACCATATATTTT
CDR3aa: CASSSRQASGNTIYF

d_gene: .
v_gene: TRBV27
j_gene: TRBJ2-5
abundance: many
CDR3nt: TGTGCCAGCAGACGTCTCGGGTCGCAGCTCGAGACCCAGTACTTC
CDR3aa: CASRRLGSQLETQYF

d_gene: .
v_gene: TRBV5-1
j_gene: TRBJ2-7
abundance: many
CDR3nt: TGCGCCAGCAGTTGGAGTGCCGGGGGCGAGCAGTACTTC
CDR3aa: CASSWSAGGEQYF

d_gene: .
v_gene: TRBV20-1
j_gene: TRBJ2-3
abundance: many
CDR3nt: TGCAGTGCCCCGGACCGTCTGGTTGACACAGATACGCAGTATTTT
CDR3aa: CSAPDRLVDTDTQYF

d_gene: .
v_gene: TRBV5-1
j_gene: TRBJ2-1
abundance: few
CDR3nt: TGCGCCAGCAGCTTGGTCGGGACCAATTACAATGAGCAGTTCTTC
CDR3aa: CASSLVGTNYNEQFF